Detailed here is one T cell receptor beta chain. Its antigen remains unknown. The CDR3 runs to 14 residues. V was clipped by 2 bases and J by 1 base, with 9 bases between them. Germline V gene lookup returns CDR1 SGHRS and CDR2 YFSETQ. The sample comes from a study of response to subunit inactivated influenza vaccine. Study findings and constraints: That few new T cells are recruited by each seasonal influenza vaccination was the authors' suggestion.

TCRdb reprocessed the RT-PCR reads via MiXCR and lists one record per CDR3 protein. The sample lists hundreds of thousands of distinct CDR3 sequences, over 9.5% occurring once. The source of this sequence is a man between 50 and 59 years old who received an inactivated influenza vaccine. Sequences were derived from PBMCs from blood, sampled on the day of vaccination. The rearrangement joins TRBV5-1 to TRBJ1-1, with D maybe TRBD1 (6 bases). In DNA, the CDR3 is TGCGCCAGCAGCTTCCAGGGACAGAACACTGAAGCTTTCTTT. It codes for CASSFQGQNTEAFF.